The 3 T cell receptor beta chains presented below share a single source sample, sequenced in a study of PD-1 blockade in mismatch repair-deficient tumors. Repertoires were generated with immunoSEQ multiplex PCR, while TCRdb's copy carries only in-frame clones and drops some. In the table there are around 120,000 clones, roughly 90% of which are singletons. Specimen: peripheral blood, collected approximately 73 weeks after starting pembrolizumab. The receptors here all came from an adult with mismatch repair-deficient cancer.

The rearrangement uses TRBV6-5 and TRBJ2-1; 14 nucleotides line up with TRBD2. Germline V CDR1 and CDR2: MNHEY, SVGAGI. With V trimmed by 4 bases and J by 14 bases, 4 bases remained unmatched. This CDR3 has 13 residues. DNA for the CDR3: TGTGCCAGCAGTTCGGGACTAGCGGGAGAGGAGTTCTTC. Translated: CASSSGLAGEEFF.

This chain uses TRBV28 with TRBJ1-2; a possible D gene is TRBD1 (5 bases). With 7 bases removed from V and 3 bases from J, the gap between germline ends came to 12 bases. This CDR3 comprises 13 residues. Germline V gene sequence: CDR1 MDHEN, CDR2 SYDVKM. The CDR3 DNA is TGTGCCAGCAAAGGGGCCAGAGACTATGGCTACACCTTC. This translates into CASKGARDYGYTF.

The chain recombines TRBV9 with TRBJ2-1; unclear D gene. Germline V gives CDR1 SGDLS, CDR2 YYNGEE. Deletions cut 1 base from V and 10 bases from J, with 9 bases between. The CDR3 has 12 amino acids. CDR3 in DNA: TGTGCCAGCAGCGTAACATCTAGGGAGCAGTTCTTC. Translating gives CASSVTSREQFF.